The 30 T cell receptor beta chains presented below share a single source sample, sequenced in a study of PD-1 blockade in mismatch repair-deficient tumors. The method was immunoSEQ multiplex PCR; TCRdb's version includes in-frame clones alone and lacks a portion of them. Of over 100,000 clones in the sample, roughly 80% are singletons; the top ten hold less than 5.5%. The sequencing here drew on peripheral blood, taken 60 weeks after starting pembrolizumab. These receptor sequences come from an adult with mismatch repair-deficient cancer.

The table lists this clone with a count of one. The rearrangement uses TRBV28 and TRBJ2-7; the D gene is possibly TRBD1 (5 bases). V was trimmed by 10 bases and J by 2 bases, leaving 12 bases between them. From germline, CDR1 is MDHEN and CDR2 SYDVKM. The CDR3 extends over 12 amino acids. The CDR3, as DNA: TGTGCCACGTCAGGGCTGGCCTACGAGCAGTACTTC. Its protein product is CATSGLAYEQYF.

The chain combines TRBV29-1 with TRBJ2-7; 10 positions match TRBD2. Unmatched junction bases numbered 4, after V lost 5 bases and J lost 3 bases. The germline V gene has CDR1 SQVTM and CDR2 ANQGSEA. The CDR3 consists of 13 residues. CDR3 sequence (DNA): TGCAGCGTTAGTAGCGGGAGGAGCTACGAGCAGTACTTC. Protein product: CSVSSGRSYEQYF.

This clone was found once. The chain employs TRBV9 and TRBJ2-3; possibly TRBD2 for D (7 bases). Germline lookup yields CDR1 SGDLS and CDR2 YYNGEE. This CDR3 has 12 amino acids. V lost 3 bases, J lost 9 bases, and 11 bases lay in between. The CDR3 sequence: CASSEGEGTQYF. The CDR3 nucleotides read TGTGCCAGCAGCGAGGGGGAGGGGACGCAGTATTTT.

The chain uses TRBV9 and TRBJ2-7, with 7 positions matching TRBD2. Germline CDR1 is SGDLS and CDR2 is YYNGEE. V shed 0 bases and J 3 bases; nucleotides not matched to a gene: 6. This CDR3 spans 15 amino acids. The CDR3 here is CASSVGEGLYYEQYF. CDR3 sequence (DNA): TGTGCCAGCAGCGTAGGGGAGGGACTTTACTACGAGCAGTACTTC.

The V call is TRBV7-2, the J call TRBJ2-1; D is uncertain. Germline CDR1 SGHTA, CDR2 FQGNSA. The CDR3 extends over 15 amino acids. Trimming took 0 bases from V and 11 from J, leaving 17 bases between them. This CDR3 is CASSLAPYPDSKQFF. CDR3 sequence (DNA): TGTGCCAGCAGCTTAGCCCCTTACCCGGATTCTAAGCAGTTCTTC.

The chain combines TRBV5-4 with TRBJ2-3, with 8 bases matching TRBD1. This CDR3 contains 14 residues. Germline CDR1 and CDR2: SGHNT and YYREEE (reference sequence). The V and J ends lost 4 bases and 2 bases, in that order; junction bases with no gene match: 3. The CDR3 sequence is CASSADRATDTQYF. The CDR3 region has the DNA TGTGCCAGCAGCGCGGACAGGGCCACAGATACGCAGTATTTT.

This clone was counted a single time. The rearrangement uses TRBV18 and TRBJ1-3; unclear D gene. The CDR3 covers 17 residues. Trimming pared 5 bases from V and 0 bases from J, leaving 17 bases between. Germline V lookup: CDR1 KGHSH, CDR2 LQKENI. CDR3 nucleotide sequence: TGTGCCAGCTCAGCACTCCAGACGGGGAGCTCTGGAAACACCATATATTTT. It codes for CASSALQTGSSGNTIYF. Full variable domain (rest looked up from reference TRBV18 and TRBJ1-3): NAGVMQNPRHLVRRRGQEARLRCSPMKGHSHVYWYRQLPEEGLKFMVYLQKENIIDESGMPKERFSAEFPKEGPSILRIQQVVRGDSAAYFCASSALQTGSSGNTIYFGEGSWLTVV.

In DNA, the CDR3 is TGTGCCAGCAGTGACTCTGGAAACACCATATATTTT. It specifies CASSDSGNTIYF. The rearrangement uses TRBV2 and TRBJ1-3; no clear D. This CDR3 comprises 12 residues. Per germline, CDR1 SNHLY and CDR2 FYNNEI. With 3 bases removed from V and 0 bases from J, the gap between germline ends came to 0 bases.

The genes are TRBV4-2 and TRBJ2-1, with a tentative D call TRBD2 (6 bases). The CDR3 is made up of 15 amino acids. In germline, CDR1 is LGHNA, CDR2 YNFKEQ. Trimming removed 5 bases from V and 10 bases from J, with 21 bases in between. This CDR3 reads CASSFRAGPPDEQFF. CDR3 DNA: TGTGCCAGCAGCTTTCGGGCGGGACCACCCGACGAGCAGTTCTTC.

This clone turned up a few times. The V call is TRBV19, the J call TRBJ1-5; possibly TRBD1 for D (6 bases). Trimming took off 5 bases at V and 6 bases at J, with 14 bases between the two ends. Germline V gene lookup returns CDR1 LNHDA and CDR2 SQIVND (reference sequence). This CDR3 has 14 residues. The CDR3 bases are TGTGCCAGTAGTTACAGGGCGGTGGGTCAGCCCCAGCATTTT. Protein sequence: CASSYRAVGQPQHF.

CDR3 bases: TGTGCCAGCAGTCTCCGTGGGGAGACCTCCTACGAGCAGTACTTC. It yields the protein CASSLRGETSYEQYF. The gene calls are TRBV7-2 and TRBJ2-7; possible D gene TRBD2, 5 bases. This CDR3 comprises 15 residues. Germline CDR1 and CDR2: SGHTA and FQGNSA. The germline V and J ends were trimmed by 6 bases and 0 bases, with 15 bases remaining between them.

The chain uses TRBV7-9 and TRBJ1-1; TRBD1 agrees at 8 bases. Germline assignment: CDR1 SEHNR and CDR2 FQNEAQ (reference sequence). V gave up 5 bases and J gave up 5 bases; unmatched junction bases: 4. The CDR3 runs to 13 residues. CDR3 sequence (DNA): TGTGCCAGCAGCGCCACAGGGGGTACTGAAGCTTTCTTT. This sequence encodes CASSATGGTEAFF.

The rearrangement uses TRBV12-5 and TRBJ1-4, with a weak D call TRBD1 (5 bases). The CDR3 is 16 amino acids. V shed 0 bases and J shed 6 bases, with 14 bases lying between them. Germline-derived CDR1 and CDR2 are LGHNT and FRNRAP. As DNA, the CDR3 is TGTGCTAGTGGTTTGGTAAGGGCAGGGAGGCATGAAAAACTGTTTTTT. It translates to CASGLVRAGRHEKLFF.

The genes are TRBV15 and TRBJ1-1; 12 nucleotides align to TRBD1. Germline-derived CDR1 and CDR2 are LNHNV and YYDKDF (reference sequence). With 5 bases clipped from V and 6 bases from J, the junction kept 10 bases outside the gene matches. The CDR3 is 16 amino acids. CDR3 in amino acids: CATSVGQGARKPEAFF. The CDR3 DNA reads TGTGCCACCAGCGTGGGACAGGGGGCGCGAAAACCTGAAGCTTTCTTT.

This chain uses TRBV7-6 with TRBJ1-1, with 9 bases fitting TRBD1. With V trimmed by 5 bases and J by 4 bases, 8 bases remained unmatched. CDR1 SGHVS and CDR2 FNYEAQ come from the germline V gene. The CDR3 runs to 15 residues. Written as DNA, the CDR3 is TGTGCCAGCAGCCTATACAGGGGGCGAACCACTGAAGCTTTCTTT. It codes for CASSLYRGRTTEAFF.

The gene calls are TRBV30 and TRBJ1-1; 7 positions agree with TRBD1. Trimming at V came to 2 bases and at J to 0 bases, leaving 18 bases not matched to a gene. The CDR3 length is 19 residues. Germline assignment: CDR1 GTSNPN and CDR2 SVGIG (reference sequence). CDR3 sequence: CAWSKAGGSQGVMNTEAFF. CDR3 bases: TGTGCCTGGAGTAAAGCGGGAGGCTCGCAGGGGGTCATGAACACTGAAGCTTTCTTT.

V usage is TRBV15 and J usage is TRBJ2-7; 12 bases match TRBD2. This CDR3 is built from 15 residues. The junction had 5 bases not matched to a gene; V was cut back by 1 base and J by 7 bases. Germline CDR1 is LNHNV and CDR2 is YYDKDF (reference sequence). In nucleotides, the CDR3 is TGTGCCACCAGCAGAGCGACTAGCGGGAGTGATGAGCAGTACTTC. It encodes CATSRATSGSDEQYF.

V usage is TRBV20-1 and J usage is TRBJ2-3; the D is unclear. The CDR3 covers 11 residues. Trimming stripped 6 bases from V and 0 bases from J, with 4 bases between. Per germline, CDR1 DFQATT and CDR2 SNEGSKA (reference sequence). Here the CDR3 DNA reads TGCAGTGCCGAAAGCACAGATACGCAGTATTTT. Its translation: CSAESTDTQYF.

The gene calls are TRBV19 and TRBJ1-2; 8 positions match TRBD1. This CDR3 is 15 amino acids long. Germline V gene data show CDR1 as LNHDA and CDR2 as SQIVND (reference sequence). The trim removed 5 bases at V and 3 bases at J, leaving 8 bases unmatched. CDR3 in amino acids: CASSPPLTGDYGYTF. In nucleotides, the CDR3 is TGTGCCAGTAGTCCACCCCTGACAGGGGACTATGGCTACACCTTC.

This clone occurred once. The V call is TRBV2, the J call TRBJ1-3, with 7 bases matching TRBD1. This CDR3 is 14 amino acids long. V dropped 7 bases and J dropped 4; count of bases not matched to a gene: 7. Germline assignment: CDR1 SNHLY and CDR2 FYNNEI. The CDR3 region is CASKADRAGNTIYF. The CDR3 DNA reads as TGTGCCAGCAAGGCCGACAGGGCGGGAAACACCATATATTTT.

This chain connects TRBV9 to TRBJ2-2; tentatively, D is TRBD2 (6 bases). The ends were cut back, 4 bases at V and 5 bases at J, with 24 bases in the middle. The CDR3 extends over 18 amino acids. Germline V gene data show CDR1 as SGDLS and CDR2 as YYNGEE. This CDR3 is CASSSRGGSPFGTGELFF. The CDR3 DNA reads TGTGCCAGCAGCTCCCGTGGAGGGAGTCCCTTCGGGACCGGGGAGCTGTTTTTT.

This chain links TRBV5-1 with TRBJ1-4; tentatively, D is TRBD1 (5 bases). V lost 4 bases and J 4 bases, leaving 14 bases between the germline ends. The germline CDR1 and CDR2 sequences are SGHRS and YFSETQ. The CDR3 consists of 15 residues. For the CDR3, the DNA is TGCGCCAGCAGCCCTGGCGCAGGGATTAATGAAAAACTGTTTTTT. Translating gives CASSPGAGINEKLFF.

The chain combines TRBV4-1 with TRBJ1-2; D might be TRBD1 (5 bases). This CDR3 is 15 amino acids long. Trimming pared 1 base from V and 4 bases from J, leaving 13 bases between. Germline V gives CDR1 MGHRA, CDR2 YSYEKL. CDR3 amino acids: CASSQAAGQSYGYTF. CDR3 bases: TGCGCCAGCAGCCAAGCGGCAGGGCAGTCCTATGGCTACACCTTC.

This clone was recorded a few times. This chain connects TRBV7-2 to TRBJ2-7; no clear D gene. Germline V gene lookup returns CDR1 SGHTA and CDR2 FQGNSA. This CDR3 is built from 16 residues. The V end lost 5 bases, the J end lost 3 bases, and 20 bases lay between the germline ends. CDR3 residues: CASSPPESGRHYEQYF. CDR3 nucleotide sequence: TGTGCCAGCAGCCCACCGGAATCCGGGCGTCACTACGAGCAGTACTTC.

This CDR3 reads CASTTGGARPLGYTF. CDR3 coding DNA: TGTGCCAGTACCACAGGGGGGGCCAGACCTTTAGGCTACACCTTC. The V and J genes are TRBV19 and TRBJ1-2, with 8 bases that match TRBD1. CDR1 and CDR2 (germline): LNHDA, SQIVND (reference sequence). V dropped 7 bases and J dropped 8; count of bases not matched to a gene: 15. The CDR3 totals 15 residues. The variable domain in full, with the rest retrieved from reference TRBV19 and TRBJ1-2, is DGGITQSPKYLFRKEGQNVTLSCEQNLNHDAMYWYRQDPGQGLRLIYYSQIVNDFQKGDIAEGYSVSREKKESFPLTVTSAQKNPTAFYLCASTTGGARPLGYTFGSGTRLTVV.

This chain links TRBV9 with TRBJ2-3; possibly TRBD1 for D (5 bases). Trimming cost V 3 bases and J 2 bases, with 13 bases left between them. CDR1 SGDLS and CDR2 YYNGEE come from the germline V gene. This CDR3 is 15 amino acids long. The CDR3 sequence is CASSGQPSHTDTQYF. The CDR3 nucleotides read TGTGCCAGCAGCGGACAGCCGTCCCACACAGATACGCAGTATTTT.

The V call is TRBV11-3, the J call TRBJ2-5; either TRBD1 or TRBD2 may supply D (5 bases each). The CDR3 covers 16 residues. Trimming took off 0 bases at V and 0 bases at J, with 11 bases between the two ends. Germline-derived CDR1 and CDR2 are SGHNT and YENEEA. The CDR3 nucleotides are TGTGCCAGCAGCTTAGAGGGCCGGGACCACCAAGAGACCCAGTACTTC. Translating gives CASSLEGRDHQETQYF.

The chain employs TRBV19 and TRBJ2-2; 12 bases match TRBD2. CDR1 LNHDA and CDR2 SQIVND come from the germline V gene (reference sequence). The CDR3 runs 18 residues. With 3 bases clipped from V and 0 bases from J, the junction kept 5 bases outside the gene matches. Here the CDR3 DNA reads TGTGCCAGTAGTATTCCGGGACTAGCGGGCACGAACACCGGGGAGCTGTTTTTT. The encoded protein is CASSIPGLAGTNTGELFF. The full variable domain, rest sourced from reference TRBV19 and TRBJ2-2, is DGGITQSPKYLFRKEGQNVTLSCEQNLNHDAMYWYRQDPGQGLRLIYYSQIVNDFQKGDIAEGYSVSREKKESFPLTVTSAQKNPTAFYLCASSIPGLAGTNTGELFFGEGSRLTVL.

The gene calls are TRBV5-1 and TRBJ2-3, with D possibly called TRBD1 or TRBD2 (5 bases each). Germline loops: CDR1 SGHRS, CDR2 YFSETQ. V lost 0 bases and J 4 bases, leaving 9 bases between the germline ends. The CDR3 sequence is 14 residues long. CDR3 protein: CASSLVRGPDTQYF. In DNA, the CDR3 is TGCGCCAGCAGCTTGGTTCGGGGCCCAGATACGCAGTATTTT.

This clone showed up just a few times. The J gene is TRBJ2-3, the V gene TRBV7-2; no clear D gene. This CDR3 comprises 13 residues. Per germline, CDR1 SGHTA and CDR2 FQGNSA. V lost 4 bases and J lost 6, with 11 bases in between. In DNA, the CDR3 is TGTGCCAGCAGCTACGGACCAGACGATACGCAGTATTTT. This codes for CASSYGPDDTQYF.